The 10 T cell receptor beta chains below were found in one sample sequenced in a study of blood T cell repertoires in COVID-19. Repertoires were generated with immunoSEQ multiplex PCR, while TCRdb's copy carries only in-frame clones and drops some. Of around 170,000 clones detected, about 86% appear once; the ten largest clones hold 13% to 15%. The sample comprised peripheral blood. The receptors stem from a man under 40 with active or convalescent COVID-19.

V gene TRBV12-5 combines with J gene TRBJ1-3; tentative D call: TRBD1 (6 bases). CDR3 length equals 21 residues. The ends were cut back, 0 bases at V and 2 bases at J, with 26 bases in the middle. The germline gives CDR1 LGHNT, CDR2 FRNRAP. This CDR3 reads CASGLVRSGTSRHPAGNTIYF. The CDR3 DNA sequence: TGTGCTAGTGGTTTGGTGCGCAGCGGGACAAGCCGCCACCCGGCTGGAAACACCATATATTTT.

This clone occurred once. The CDR3 sequence is CASSPDIAGVYETQYF. DNA of the CDR3: TGCGCCAGCAGCCCCGACATAGCGGGAGTTTACGAGACCCAGTACTTC. The gene calls are TRBV5-1 and TRBJ2-5; 9 nucleotides line up with TRBD2. Germline V gene lookup returns CDR1 SGHRS and CDR2 YFSETQ. Trimming at V came to 4 bases and at J to 5 bases, leaving 12 bases not matched to a gene. This CDR3 has 16 residues.

The rearrangement links TRBV27 to TRBJ2-2; D remains ambiguous. The CDR3 runs 16 residues. Germline V gives CDR1 MNHEY, CDR2 SMNVEV (reference sequence). V lost 3 bases and J 1 base, leaving 12 bases between the germline ends. CDR3 amino acids: CASSFQGPGNTGELFF. DNA for the CDR3: TGTGCCAGCAGTTTCCAAGGTCCGGGGAACACCGGGGAGCTGTTTTTT.

This chain links TRBV19 with TRBJ1-5, with 11 bases lining up with TRBD1. Germline CDR1 LNHDA, CDR2 SQIVND (reference sequence). V lost 5 bases to trimming and J lost 1 base; unmatched junction nucleotides: 7. This CDR3 spans 17 amino acids. The CDR3 region has the DNA TGTGCCAGTAGTGGAGGGACAGGGGGGGGGAGCAATCAGCCCCAGCATTTT. Its protein is CASSGGTGGGSNQPQHF.

The rearrangement links TRBV27 to TRBJ2-7; TRBD2 agrees at 13 bases. The CDR3 covers 15 residues. Germline CDR1 and CDR2: MNHEY and SMNVEV (reference sequence). J was trimmed by 3 bases and V by 5 bases; bases with no gene match: 4. The CDR3 nucleotides are TGTGCCAGCAGTCTCAGGACTAGCGGGAGCTACGAGCAGTACTTC. It specifies CASSLRTSGSYEQYF.

The V gene is TRBV2, the J gene TRBJ2-7; D is possibly TRBD1 (6 bases). The CDR3 loop spans 14 amino acids. Germline V gene lookup returns CDR1 SNHLY and CDR2 FYNNEI. The V end lost 6 bases, the J end lost 2 bases, and 14 bases lay between the germline ends. The CDR3 reads CASSGTLGAYEQYV. Here the CDR3 DNA reads TGTGCCAGCAGCGGGACATTAGGGGCCTACGAGCAGTACGTC.

V usage is TRBV5-6 and J usage is TRBJ2-3, with 9 positions matching TRBD2. This CDR3 comprises 16 residues. V shed 0 bases and J 2 bases; nucleotides not matched to a gene: 4. Looked up from germline, CDR1 is SGHDT and CDR2 is YYEEEE. The CDR3 loop reads CASSLALAGPTDTQYF. DNA of the CDR3: TGTGCCAGCAGCTTGGCGCTAGCGGGACCCACAGATACGCAGTATTTT.

The V and J genes are TRBV15 and TRBJ2-7; 9 bases are a match to TRBD1. This CDR3 comprises 15 residues. Germline lookup yields CDR1 LNHNV and CDR2 YYDKDF (reference sequence). V trimming: 0 bases; J trimming: 6 bases; junction bases outside the gene matches: 6. In DNA, the CDR3 is TGTGCCACCAGCAGAGAGGGACAGGGACCCTCCGAGCAGTACTTC. It translates to CATSREGQGPSEQYF.

The V gene is TRBV6-5, the J gene TRBJ2-1; D may be TRBD1 (5 bases). Germline CDR1 MNHEY, CDR2 SVGAGI. The CDR3 has 14 amino acids. The V end was cut by 6 bases, the J end by 6 bases, with 15 bases between. The CDR3 region is CASRARGPLNEQFF. The CDR3, as DNA: TGTGCCAGCAGAGCTAGGGGCCCCCTCAATGAGCAGTTCTTC.

The chain is built from TRBV11-2 and TRBJ2-3; TRBD2 agrees at 15 bases. In germline, CDR1 is SGHAT, CDR2 FQNNGV. The CDR3 contains 19 residues. The ends lost 1 base at V and 2 bases at J; junction bases unmatched: 7. The CDR3 DNA follows: TGTGCCAGCAGCTTAGCGGGACTAGCGGGAGGCGGGACCACAGATACGCAGTATTTT. It codes for CASSLAGLAGGGTTDTQYF.